Below, 7 T cell receptor beta chains from the same sample are listed, as sequenced in a study of blood T cells in healthy people across ages. Together with a sample-barcoded 5' primer, a J-beta primer mix was included in a second PCR lasting about 7 to 11 cycles. TCRdb re-derived calls from the 5' RACE reads in MiXCR, one entry per CDR3 protein. The table has approximately 900,000 distinct CDR3 sequences, around 46% seen once; the top ten hold around an eighth. The sequenced sample was blood. The source of these receptors is a young man in good health.

The J gene is TRBJ1-2, the V gene TRBV7-2, with no clear D. The germline V and J ends were trimmed by 1 base and 5 bases, with 17 bases remaining between them. The CDR3 length is 16 residues. Germline CDR1 reads SGHTA; CDR2 reads FQGNSA. The CDR3 reads CASSLGDGVVGYGYTF. The CDR3 nucleotides read TGTGCCAGCAGCTTAGGTGATGGGGTCGTCGGGTATGGCTACACCTTC.

The V call is TRBV6-1, the J call TRBJ1-5, with a weak D call TRBD1 (5 bases). Germline CDR1 and CDR2: MNHNS and SASEGT. V was clipped by 4 bases and J by 2 bases, with 12 bases between them. The CDR3 is 15 amino acids. This CDR3 reads CASSGRDVGNQPQHF. The CDR3 coding sequence is TGTGCCAGCAGTGGGAGGGACGTAGGCAATCAGCCCCAGCATTTT.

The genes are TRBV13 and TRBJ2-1, with D possibly matching TRBD2 (6 bases). V dropped 6 bases and J dropped 6 bases, with 15 bases sitting between them. This CDR3 spans 14 amino acids. Germline V gives CDR1 PRHDT, CDR2 FYEKMQ (reference sequence). The CDR3: CASRGLRGINEQFF. CDR3 nucleotides: TGTGCCAGCAGGGGACTCCGCGGGATCAATGAGCAGTTCTTC.

This clonotype was found a few times. V usage is TRBV7-2 and J usage is TRBJ2-5; TRBD2 matches 11 bases. CDR1 is SGHTA, CDR2 FQGNSA, per germline. CDR3 length: 15 amino acids. V gave up 4 bases and J gave up 4 bases; unmatched junction bases: 5. The CDR3 loop is CASSYVAGGRETQYF. The DNA of the CDR3 is TGTGCCAGCAGCTACGTAGCGGGGGGGCGAGAGACCCAGTACTTC.

Many counts were recorded for this clonotype. The gene calls are TRBV7-9 and TRBJ2-1; D remains ambiguous. Germline CDR1 reads SEHNR; CDR2 reads FQNEAQ (reference sequence). The CDR3 is made up of 14 amino acids. V lost 1 base and J 4 bases, leaving 8 bases between the germline ends. Here the CDR3 reads CASSLDTIYNEQFF. Written as DNA, the CDR3 is TGTGCCAGCAGCTTAGACACAATTTACAATGAGCAGTTCTTC.

V gene TRBV4-1 combines with J gene TRBJ2-1; D gene unclear. The CDR3 extends over 15 amino acids. With 0 bases removed from V and 6 bases from J, the gap between germline ends came to 12 bases. Germline loops: CDR1 MGHRA, CDR2 YSYEKL. CDR3 coding DNA: TGCGCCAGCAGCCAAGATTCTGGCAGCGTCAATGAGCAGTTCTTC. Translating gives CASSQDSGSVNEQFF.

In regard to this clonotype: A read error may produce the germline difference seen at one junction end. This chain joins TRBV6-5 and TRBJ1-2; D possibly corresponds to TRBD1 (6 bases). The CDR3 covers 13 residues. Germline V gene data show CDR1 as MNHEY and CDR2 as SVGAGI. The CDR3 DNA reads as TGTGCCAGCAGTGACTCGGGGACAACTGGCTACACCTTC. This translates into CASSDSGTTGYTF.